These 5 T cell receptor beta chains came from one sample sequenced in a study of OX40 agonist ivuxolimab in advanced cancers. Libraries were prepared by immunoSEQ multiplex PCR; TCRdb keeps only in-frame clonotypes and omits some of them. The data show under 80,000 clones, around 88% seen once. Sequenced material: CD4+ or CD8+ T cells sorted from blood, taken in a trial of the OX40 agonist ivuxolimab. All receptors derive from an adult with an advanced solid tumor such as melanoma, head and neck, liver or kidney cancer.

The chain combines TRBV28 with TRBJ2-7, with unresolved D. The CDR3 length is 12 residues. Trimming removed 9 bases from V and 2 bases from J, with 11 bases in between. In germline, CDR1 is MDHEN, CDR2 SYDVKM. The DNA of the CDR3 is TGTGCCAGTCTAACTGATACCTACGAGCAGTACTTC. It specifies CASLTDTYEQYF.

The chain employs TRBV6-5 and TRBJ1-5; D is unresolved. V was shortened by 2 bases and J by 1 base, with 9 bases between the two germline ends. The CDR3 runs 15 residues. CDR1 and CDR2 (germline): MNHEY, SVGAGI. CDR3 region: CASSYRPQSNQPQHF. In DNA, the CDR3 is TGTGCCAGCAGTTACAGGCCGCAAAGCAATCAGCCCCAGCATTTT.

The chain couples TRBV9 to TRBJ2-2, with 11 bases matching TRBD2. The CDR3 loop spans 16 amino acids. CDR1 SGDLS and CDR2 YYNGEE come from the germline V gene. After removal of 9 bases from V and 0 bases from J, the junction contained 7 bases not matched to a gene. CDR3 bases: TGTGCCACCTCGCTAGCGGGAGGCTCGAACACCGGGGAGCTGTTTTTT. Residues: CATSLAGGSNTGELFF. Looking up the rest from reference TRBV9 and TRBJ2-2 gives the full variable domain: DSGVTQTPKHLITATGQRVTLRCSPRSGDLSVYWYQQSLDQGLQFLIQYYNGEERAKGNILERFSAQQFPDLHSELNLSSLELGDSALYFCATSLAGGSNTGELFFGEGSRLTVL.

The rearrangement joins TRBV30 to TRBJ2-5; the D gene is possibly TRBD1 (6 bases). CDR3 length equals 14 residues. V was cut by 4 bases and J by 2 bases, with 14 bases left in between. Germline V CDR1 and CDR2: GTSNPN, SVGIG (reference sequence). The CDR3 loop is CAWNDDRSQETQYF. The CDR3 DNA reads TGTGCCTGGAATGATGACAGGAGTCAAGAGACCCAGTACTTC. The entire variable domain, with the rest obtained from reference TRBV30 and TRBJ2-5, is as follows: SQTIHQWPATLVQPVGSPLSLECTVEGTSNPNLYWYRQAAGRGLQLLFYSVGIGQISSEVPQNLSASRPQDRQFILSSKKLLLSDSGFYLCAWNDDRSQETQYFGPGTRLLVL.

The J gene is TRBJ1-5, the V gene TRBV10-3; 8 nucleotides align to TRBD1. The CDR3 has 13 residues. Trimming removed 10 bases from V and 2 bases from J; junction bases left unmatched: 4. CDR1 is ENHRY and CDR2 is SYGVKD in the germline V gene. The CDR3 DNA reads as TGTGCCACGCAGGGACAGGGCAATCAGCCCCAGCATTTT. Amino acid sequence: CATQGQGNQPQHF.